This TCR beta chain was documented in a study of cytomegalovirus exposure and HLA in healthy donors. Regarding the study as a whole: CMV antigen specificity was confirmed in vitro for a few CMV-associated chains. Equally common other TCR beta chains were less clonally expanded than HLA-associated ones, a later analysis found. Among TCR beta chains, those listed as cytomegalovirus-associated numbered about 160.

Healthy bone marrow donors formed the donor group. Germline CDR1 is MGHRA and CDR2 is YSYEKL. Unmatched junction bases numbered 2, after V lost 1 base and J lost 3 bases. This CDR3 contains 15 residues. The primer mix had 60 Vbeta and 13 Jbeta primers. Clones were sequenced by immunoSEQ multiplex PCR, and TCRdb holds only the in-frame ones, with some missing. Its table records tens of thousands of clones. Details on this clone: Antigen unknown.

The TCR comes from a man in his forties in good health and CMV-seropositive. Sequenced sample: PBMCs. The chain employs TRBV4-1 and TRBJ1-5; 8 nucleotides align to TRBD1. CDR3 amino acids: CASSQGTGNNQPQHF. CDR3 in DNA: TGCGCCAGCAGCCAAGGGACAGGGAACAATCAGCCCCAGCATTTT.